The 25 T cell receptor beta chains in this list originate from one sample, sequenced in a study of blood T cell repertoires in COVID-19. Some clones are missing from TCRdb's copy, which holds only in-frame ones; the method was immunoSEQ multiplex PCR. Among 100,000 or so clones listed, 75% to 90% were seen once. The sample taken for sequencing was peripheral blood. Every receptor here comes from a woman aged 80 or older with acute or convalescent COVID-19.

The chain combines TRBV7-6 with TRBJ2-5; TRBD2 matches at 9 bases. The V segment lost 6 bases and the J segment 9 bases; nucleotides outside the gene matches: 14. CDR3 length: 15 residues. The germline V gene encodes CDR1 SGHVS and CDR2 FNYEAQ. The CDR3 reads CASRPSSGTSEAQYF. The CDR3 DNA follows: TGTGCCAGCAGGCCCTCTAGCGGGACCTCGGAGGCCCAGTACTTC.

This chain's CDR3 is CASSPPTGRYYEQYF. The CDR3, as DNA: TGTGCCAGCTCACCACCGACAGGGAGGTACTACGAGCAGTACTTC. This chain connects TRBV18 to TRBJ2-7; D may be TRBD1 (7 bases). The V and J ends lost 0 bases and 3 bases respectively, with 12 bases between them. The CDR3 totals 15 residues. Looked up from germline, CDR1 is KGHSH and CDR2 is LQKENI.

V and J are TRBV27 and TRBJ2-7; TRBD1 might be the D (5 bases). Germline V gene data show CDR1 as MNHEY and CDR2 as SMNVEV (reference sequence). This CDR3 is 16 amino acids long. Trimming took 2 bases from V and 0 from J, leaving 14 bases between them. This CDR3 is CASSLQGQGSSYEQYF. The DNA of the CDR3 is TGTGCCAGCAGTTTACAAGGGCAGGGCAGCTCCTACGAGCAGTACTTC.

As to this clone: Distinct nucleotide sequences in the sample also encode this CDR3. The chain combines TRBV12-3 or TRBV12-4 with TRBJ2-1; D gene ambiguous. This CDR3 is built from 11 residues. V lost 3 bases and J lost 8, with 5 bases in between. CDR3 sequence (DNA): TGTGCCAGCAGTTTGAGGTATGAGCAGTTCTTC. Translating it yields CASSLRYEQFF.

The genes are TRBV11-2 and TRBJ2-2, with TRBD1 matching over 8 bases. The CDR3 runs 14 residues. Germline CDR1 SGHAT, CDR2 FQNNGV. The junction had 6 bases not matched to a gene; V was cut back by 7 bases and J by 5 bases. This chain's CDR3 is CASTRTGMTGELFF. Here the CDR3 DNA reads TGTGCCAGCACTCGGACAGGGATGACCGGGGAGCTGTTTTTT.

The chain couples TRBV24-1 to TRBJ2-2; 12 nucleotides agree with TRBD2. This CDR3 spans 17 amino acids. Germline V gene lookup returns CDR1 KGHDR and CDR2 SFDVKD. Trimming took 6 bases from V and 5 from J; bases not matched to a gene: 9. DNA of the CDR3: TGTGCCACCAGTCGGACTAGCGGGGCCCCGGGAACCGGGGAGCTGTTTTTT. The encoded protein is CATSRTSGAPGTGELFF.

The gene calls are TRBV5-1 and TRBJ1-6, with TRBD1 identical over 9 bases. The CDR3 is 14 residues long. Trimming removed 0 bases from V and 11 bases from J; junction bases left unmatched: 3. The germline CDR1 and CDR2 sequences are SGHRS and YFSETQ. CDR3 coding DNA: TGCGCCAGCAGCTTGGGGGACAGGGATACACCCCTCCACTTT. Translating gives CASSLGDRDTPLHF.

This chain uses TRBV10-3 with TRBJ2-7, with D perhaps TRBD2 (6 bases). This CDR3 region has 15 residues. Germline V gene sequence: CDR1 ENHRY, CDR2 SYGVKD. V was cut by 0 bases and J by 5 bases, with 14 bases left in between. CDR3 region: CAISESGGTGDEQYF. CDR3 sequence (DNA): TGTGCCATCAGTGAGTCGGGGGGAACCGGGGACGAGCAGTACTTC.

The genes are TRBV29-1 and TRBJ2-7; 10 bases map to TRBD1. This CDR3 spans 15 amino acids. V was pared by 5 bases and J by 4 bases, with 11 bases of the junction left unmatched. Looked up from germline, CDR1 is SQVTM and CDR2 is ANQGSEA. CDR3 DNA: TGCAGCGTTCCCCGCGGGACAGGGGCTTTATACGAGCAGTACTTC. Amino acid sequence: CSVPRGTGALYEQYF.

This clone was observed a few times. For the CDR3, the DNA is TGTGCCAGCAGAGACAGGGGTTTCTCCTACGAGCAGTACTTC. Protein sequence: CASRDRGFSYEQYF. This rearrangement joins TRBV2 to TRBJ2-7, with 8 bases lining up with TRBD1. CDR1 is SNHLY, CDR2 FYNNEI, per germline. The trim removed 6 bases at V and 0 bases at J, leaving 4 bases unmatched. The CDR3 covers 14 residues.

V and J are TRBV4-1 and TRBJ2-7, with 7 bases matching TRBD1. Germline lookup yields CDR1 MGHRA and CDR2 YSYEKL. The junction had 5 bases not matched to a gene; V was cut back by 0 bases and J by 3 bases. The CDR3 length is 15 residues. In DNA, the CDR3 is TGCGCCAGCAGCCAAGAACCGGGACAGATCTACGAGCAGTACTTC. Translating gives CASSQEPGQIYEQYF.

This chain joins TRBV6-5 and TRBJ1-2, with TRBD1 matching 10 bases. The germline gives CDR1 MNHEY, CDR2 SVGAGI. V lost 4 bases, J lost 8 bases, and 10 bases stayed unmatched. The CDR3 has 15 residues. The CDR3 protein is CASSWSTGGRGGYTF. CDR3 in DNA: TGTGCCAGCAGTTGGTCGACAGGGGGCCGAGGGGGCTACACCTTC.

The chain carries TRBV7-9 and TRBJ2-5, with 7 positions matching TRBD1. Looked up from germline, CDR1 is SEHNR and CDR2 is FQNEAQ (reference sequence). The CDR3 is 16 amino acids. Trimming cost V 1 base and J 0 bases; bases outside gene matches: 5. DNA for the CDR3: TGTGCCAGCAGCTTAGAGGGGGCCGGGTACCAAGAGACCCAGTACTTC. As protein: CASSLEGAGYQETQYF.

The rearrangement links TRBV5-5 to TRBJ1-5, with 8 bases that match TRBD1. With 4 bases clipped from V and 6 bases from J, the junction kept 6 bases outside the gene matches. The CDR3 is made up of 14 amino acids. CDR1 and CDR2 from the germline V gene are SGHKS and YYEKEE (reference sequence). CDR3 protein: CASSLQDRVQPQHF. CDR3 sequence (DNA): TGTGCCAGCAGCCTGCAGGACAGGGTTCAGCCCCAGCATTTT.

The table lists this clone with a few counts. V and J are TRBV19 and TRBJ1-1; TRBD1 might be the D (5 bases). This CDR3 comprises 13 residues. The V gene's germline CDR1 is LNHDA and CDR2 SQIVND (reference sequence). V shed 5 bases and J shed 10 bases, with 17 bases lying between them. DNA of the CDR3: TGTGCCAGTAGTCCACAGTACCCAGGGCGAGCTTTCTTT. Residues: CASSPQYPGRAFF. Full variable domain (missing parts from reference TRBV19 and TRBJ1-1): DGGITQSPKYLFRKEGQNVTLSCEQNLNHDAMYWYRQDPGQGLRLIYYSQIVNDFQKGDIAEGYSVSREKKESFPLTVTSAQKNPTAFYLCASSPQYPGRAFFGQGTRLTVV.

This clone was recorded a few times. The J gene is TRBJ2-7, the V gene TRBV7-2; 7 positions match TRBD1. V lost 5 bases and J lost 3; bases outside the gene matches: 7. The CDR3 consists of 14 residues. Germline-derived CDR1 and CDR2 are SGHTA and FQGNSA. Written as DNA, the CDR3 is TGTGCCAGCAGCGCGCCCGGGACAGACTACGAGCAGTACTTC. It is translated as CASSAPGTDYEQYF. Complete variable domain (other parts from reference TRBV7-2 and TRBJ2-7): GAGVSQSPSNKVTEKGKDVELRCDPISGHTALYWYRQSLGQGLEFLIYFQGNSAPDKSGLPSDRFSAERTGGSVSTLTIQRTQQEDSAVYLCASSAPGTDYEQYFGPGTRLTVT.

The DNA for the CDR3 is TGTGCCAGCGCCAGAGAAAGGGGAGGTGGCTACACCTTC. It codes for CASARERGGGYTF. V usage is TRBV2 and J usage is TRBJ1-2; D may be TRBD1 (5 bases). V shed 8 bases and J shed 7 bases, with 17 bases lying between them. CDR1 and CDR2 from the germline V gene are SNHLY and FYNNEI. The CDR3 covers 13 residues.

This clone was picked up one time. This chain joins TRBV19 and TRBJ1-6; a weak D match, TRBD1 (6 bases). The V gene lost 2 bases and the J gene lost 7 bases, with 15 bases spanning the gap. This CDR3 spans 16 amino acids. Per the germline V gene, CDR1 is LNHDA and CDR2 is SQIVND (reference sequence). The CDR3 sequence: CASSISSQGSNSPLHF. The CDR3 DNA follows: TGTGCCAGTAGTATATCTTCCCAGGGGTCGAATTCACCCCTCCACTTT.

The rearrangement uses TRBV3-1 (or the pseudogene TRBV3-2) and TRBJ1-2, with 11 bases matching TRBD1. Germline V gives CDR1 LGHDT, CDR2 YNNKEL (reference sequence). The CDR3 consists of 18 residues. After removal of 5 bases from V and 3 bases from J, the junction contained 14 bases not matched to a gene. CDR3 protein: CASSKDRGLSYQDYGYTF. The CDR3 bases are TGTGCCAGCAGCAAGGACAGGGGGCTTTCTTATCAGGACTATGGCTACACCTTC.

The chain uses TRBV3-1 (or the pseudogene TRBV3-2) and TRBJ2-1; 13 bases agree with TRBD2. Germline V lookup: CDR1 LGHDT, CDR2 YNNKEL (reference sequence). The CDR3 contains 19 residues. Trimming at V came to 5 bases and at J to 2 bases, leaving 12 bases not matched to a gene. The CDR3: CASSIGLAGEVGTYNEQFF. The CDR3 DNA reads TGTGCCAGCAGCATAGGACTAGCGGGGGAAGTCGGCACCTACAATGAGCAGTTCTTC.

The chain recombines TRBV5-6 with TRBJ2-7, with D possibly TRBD2 on 6 matching bases. This CDR3 is 13 amino acids long. V dropped 1 base and J dropped 5 bases, with 10 bases sitting between them. Germline V gene lookup returns CDR1 SGHDT and CDR2 YYEEEE. DNA of the CDR3: TGTGCCAGCAGCTTGACACTAGCTCACGAGCAGTACTTC. Translated: CASSLTLAHEQYF.

This clone was counted once. The rearrangement uses TRBV10-2 and TRBJ1-2, with D possibly matching TRBD1 (6 bases). Trimming removed 4 bases at V and 0 bases at J, with 9 bases between. Germline V gene data show CDR1 as WSHSY and CDR2 as SAAADI. The length of the CDR3 is 14 residues. CDR3 amino acids: CASSGQAANYGYTF. For the CDR3, the DNA is TGCGCCAGCAGTGGACAGGCAGCTAACTATGGCTACACCTTC.

This clone was seen only once. The chain couples TRBV7-8 to TRBJ2-3; 7 nucleotides agree with TRBD1. CDR3 length equals 15 residues. V lost 6 bases and J lost 2; bases outside the gene matches: 8. Germline lookup yields CDR1 SGHVS and CDR2 FQNEAQ. DNA of the CDR3: TGTGCCAGCAGACCGACAGGGCGGGCCACAGATACGCAGTATTTT. It yields the protein CASRPTGRATDTQYF. Supplemented by reference TRBV7-8 and TRBJ2-3, the full variable domain reads GAGVSQSPRYKVAKRGQDVALRCDPISGHVSLFWYQQALGQGPEFLTYFQNEAQLDKSGLPSDRFFAERPEGSVSTLKIQRTQQEDSAVYLCASRPTGRATDTQYFGPGTRLTVL.

This clone was seen once. The chain employs TRBV20-1 and TRBJ1-1; D possibly corresponds to TRBD1 (6 bases). Germline V CDR1 and CDR2: DFQATT, SNEGSKA (reference sequence). Trimming shortened V by 4 bases and J by 5 bases, and 8 bases separated the two germline ends. The CDR3 loop spans 11 amino acids. This CDR3 is CSATGVTEAFF. In nucleotides, the CDR3 is TGCAGTGCTACAGGGGTAACTGAAGCTTTCTTT.

The chain joins TRBV5-1 to TRBJ2-7; 8 bases match TRBD1. Germline assignment: CDR1 SGHRS and CDR2 YFSETQ. V shed 4 bases, J shed 5 bases, and the junction held 14 bases outside the gene matches. The CDR3 is 16 residues long. CDR3 in amino acids: CASSENYGQGFDEQYF. In DNA, the CDR3 is TGCGCCAGCAGCGAGAACTACGGACAGGGTTTCGACGAGCAGTACTTC.